This TCR beta chain comes out of a study of T cells after yellow fever vaccination. Overall study context: When fractions had low cell numbers, they were prepared with SMART-Seq v4 Ultra Low Input. Study-wide findings and caveats: There was a possibility that FACS-sorted repertoires contained abundant clonotypes contaminating from the bulk population.

TCRdb reprocessed the 5' RACE reads with MiXCR, giving one entry per CDR3 protein. The profile covers a few hundred thousand distinct CDR3 sequences, with 11% appearing a single time and around 18% taken by the ten largest. This clonotype has a handful of counts. As yet, its antigen is unknown. Trimming stripped 4 bases from V and 9 bases from J, with 16 bases between. The length of the CDR3 is 13 residues. Germline V lookup: CDR1 SGHVS, CDR2 FNYEAQ. The chain is built from TRBV7-6 and TRBJ2-7; D is uncertain. The material was PBMCs, obtained on the day of the first yellow fever vaccination. This TCR came from a man aged 18 to 29 who received the YFV17D yellow fever vaccine. In nucleotides, the CDR3 is TGTGCCAGCAGCTCCAATACTCTGGCTACGCAGTACTTC. Its protein is CASSSNTLATQYF.